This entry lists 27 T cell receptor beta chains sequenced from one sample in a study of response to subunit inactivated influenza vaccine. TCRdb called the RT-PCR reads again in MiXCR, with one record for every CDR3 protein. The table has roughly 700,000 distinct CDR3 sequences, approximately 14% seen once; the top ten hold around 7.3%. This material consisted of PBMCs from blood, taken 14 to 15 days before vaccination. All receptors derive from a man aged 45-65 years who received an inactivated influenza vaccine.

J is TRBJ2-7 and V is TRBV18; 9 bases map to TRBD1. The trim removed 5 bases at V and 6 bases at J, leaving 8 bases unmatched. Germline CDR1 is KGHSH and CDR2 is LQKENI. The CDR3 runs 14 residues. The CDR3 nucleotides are TGTGCCAGCTCAACCGGGACAGGGCCCGTCGAGCAGTACTTC. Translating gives CASSTGTGPVEQYF.

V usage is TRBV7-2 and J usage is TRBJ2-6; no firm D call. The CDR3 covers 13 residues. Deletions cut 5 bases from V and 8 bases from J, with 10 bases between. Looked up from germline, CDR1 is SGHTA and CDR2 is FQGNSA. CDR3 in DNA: TGTGCCAGCAGCCTCCACGCCACCAACGTCCTGACTTTC. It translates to CASSLHATNVLTF.

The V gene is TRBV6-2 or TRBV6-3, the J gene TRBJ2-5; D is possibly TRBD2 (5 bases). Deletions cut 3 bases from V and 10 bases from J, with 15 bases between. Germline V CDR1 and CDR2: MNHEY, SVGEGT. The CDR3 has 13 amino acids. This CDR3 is CASSYTPDLDQYF. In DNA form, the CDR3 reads TGTGCCAGCAGTTATACGCCGGACTTAGACCAGTACTTC.

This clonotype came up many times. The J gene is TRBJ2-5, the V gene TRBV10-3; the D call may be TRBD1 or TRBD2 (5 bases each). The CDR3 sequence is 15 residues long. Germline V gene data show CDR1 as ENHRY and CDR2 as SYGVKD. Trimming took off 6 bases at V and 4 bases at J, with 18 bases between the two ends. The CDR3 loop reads CAISARGTDIETQYF. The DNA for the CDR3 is TGTGCCATCAGCGCTCGTGGGACGGACATAGAGACCCAGTACTTC.

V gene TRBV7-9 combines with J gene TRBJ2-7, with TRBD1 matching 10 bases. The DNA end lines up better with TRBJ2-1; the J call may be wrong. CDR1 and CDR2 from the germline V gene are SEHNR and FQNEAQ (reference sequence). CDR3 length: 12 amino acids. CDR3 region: CASGTGDYEQFF. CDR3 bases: TGTGCCAGCGGGACAGGGGATTACGAGCAGTTCTTC.

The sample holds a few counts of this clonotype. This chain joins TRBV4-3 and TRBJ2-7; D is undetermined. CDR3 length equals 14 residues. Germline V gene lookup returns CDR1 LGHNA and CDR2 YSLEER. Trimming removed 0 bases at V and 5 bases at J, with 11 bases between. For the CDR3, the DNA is TGCGCCAGCAGCCAAGAACCCAGAGCCCACGAGCAGTACTTC. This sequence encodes CASSQEPRAHEQYF.

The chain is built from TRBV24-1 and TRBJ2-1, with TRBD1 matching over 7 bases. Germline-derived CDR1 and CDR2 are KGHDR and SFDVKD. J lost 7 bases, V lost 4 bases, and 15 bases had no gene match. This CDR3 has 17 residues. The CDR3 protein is CATSDPNSGTVYNEQFF. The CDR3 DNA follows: TGTGCCACCAGTGACCCGAATTCCGGGACAGTCTATAATGAGCAGTTCTTC.

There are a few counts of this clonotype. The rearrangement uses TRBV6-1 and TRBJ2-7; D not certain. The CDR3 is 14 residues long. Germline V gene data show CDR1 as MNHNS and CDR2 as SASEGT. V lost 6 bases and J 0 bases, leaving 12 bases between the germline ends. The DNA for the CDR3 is TGTGCCAGCAGAACCGGGCAGATCTCCTACGAGCAGTACTTC. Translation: CASRTGQISYEQYF.

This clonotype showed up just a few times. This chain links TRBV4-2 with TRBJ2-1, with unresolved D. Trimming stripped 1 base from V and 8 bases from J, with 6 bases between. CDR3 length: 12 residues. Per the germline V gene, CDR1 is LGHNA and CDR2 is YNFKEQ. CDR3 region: CASSQANYEQFF. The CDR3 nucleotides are TGTGCCAGCAGCCAAGCCAACTATGAGCAGTTCTTC.

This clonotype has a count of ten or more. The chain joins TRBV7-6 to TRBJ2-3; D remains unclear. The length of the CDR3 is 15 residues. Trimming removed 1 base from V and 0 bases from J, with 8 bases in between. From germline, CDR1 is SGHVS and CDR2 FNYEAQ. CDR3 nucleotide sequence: TGTGCCAGCAGCTTAGAAGGGTCTAGCACAGATACGCAGTATTTT. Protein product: CASSLEGSSTDTQYF. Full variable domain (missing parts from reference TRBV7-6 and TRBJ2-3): GAGVSQSPRYKVTKRGQDVALRCDPISGHVSLYWYRQALGQGPEFLTYFNYEAQQDKSGLPNDRFSAERPEGSISTLTIQRTEQRDSAMYRCASSLEGSSTDTQYFGPGTRLTVL.

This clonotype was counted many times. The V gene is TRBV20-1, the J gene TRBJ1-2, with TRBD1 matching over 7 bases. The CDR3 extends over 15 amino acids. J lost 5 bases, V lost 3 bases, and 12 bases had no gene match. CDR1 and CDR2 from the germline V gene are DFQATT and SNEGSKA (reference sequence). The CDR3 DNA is TGCAGTGCTAGGCCTATCTACAGGGGCGAGTATGGCTACACCTTC. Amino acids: CSARPIYRGEYGYTF.

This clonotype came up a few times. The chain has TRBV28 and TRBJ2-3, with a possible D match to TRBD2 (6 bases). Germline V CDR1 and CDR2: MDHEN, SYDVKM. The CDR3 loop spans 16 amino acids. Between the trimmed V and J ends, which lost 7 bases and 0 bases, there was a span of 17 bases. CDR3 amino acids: CASIPGGGASTDTQYF. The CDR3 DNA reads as TGTGCCAGCATCCCCGGGGGTGGGGCTAGCACAGATACGCAGTATTTT.

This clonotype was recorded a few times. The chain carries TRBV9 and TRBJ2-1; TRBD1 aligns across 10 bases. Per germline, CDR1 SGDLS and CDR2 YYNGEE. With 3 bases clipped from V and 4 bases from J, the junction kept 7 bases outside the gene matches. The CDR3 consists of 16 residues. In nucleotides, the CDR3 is TGTGCCAGCAGCGAGGGACAGGGGTATCGGTACAATGAGCAGTTCTTC. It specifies CASSEGQGYRYNEQFF.

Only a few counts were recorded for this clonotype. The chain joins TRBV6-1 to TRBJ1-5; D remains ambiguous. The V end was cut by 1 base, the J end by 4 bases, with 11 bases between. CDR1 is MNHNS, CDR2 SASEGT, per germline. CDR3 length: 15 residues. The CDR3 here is CASSEVGGSNQPQHF. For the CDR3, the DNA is TGTGCCAGCAGTGAAGTTGGAGGGTCGAATCAGCCCCAGCATTTT.

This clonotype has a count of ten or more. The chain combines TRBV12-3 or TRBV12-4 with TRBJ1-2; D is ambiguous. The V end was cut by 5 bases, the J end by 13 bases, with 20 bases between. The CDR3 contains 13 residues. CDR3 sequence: CASSPGRFYDLTF. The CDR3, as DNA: TGTGCCAGCAGTCCCGGACGGTTCTATGATCTCACCTTC.

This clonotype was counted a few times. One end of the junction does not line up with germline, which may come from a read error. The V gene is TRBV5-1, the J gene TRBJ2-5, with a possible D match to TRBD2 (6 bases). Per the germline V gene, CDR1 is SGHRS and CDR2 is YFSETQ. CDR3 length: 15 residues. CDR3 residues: CASSSTRRLAENQYF. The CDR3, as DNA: TGCGCCAGCAGCAGTACCAGGCGGTTAGCGGAGAACCAGTACTTC. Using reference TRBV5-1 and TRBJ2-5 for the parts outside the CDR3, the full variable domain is KAGVTQTPRYLIKTRGQQVTLSCSPISGHRSVSWYQQTPGQGLQFLFEYFSETQRNKGNFPGRFSGRQFSNSRSEMNVSTLELGDSALYLCASSSTRRLAENQYFGPGTRLLVL.

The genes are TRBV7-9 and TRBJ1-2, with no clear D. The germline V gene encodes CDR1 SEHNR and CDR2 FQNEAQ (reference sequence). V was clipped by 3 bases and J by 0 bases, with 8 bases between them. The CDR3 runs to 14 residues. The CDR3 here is CASSLDVANYGYTF. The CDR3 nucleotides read TGTGCCAGCAGCTTGGACGTAGCTAACTATGGCTACACCTTC.

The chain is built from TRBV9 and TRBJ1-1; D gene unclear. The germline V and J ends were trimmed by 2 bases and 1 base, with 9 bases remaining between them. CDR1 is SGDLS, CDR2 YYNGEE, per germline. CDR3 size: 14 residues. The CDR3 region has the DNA TGTGCCAGCAGCGTGGGAGCCCCGAACACTGAAGCTTTCTTT. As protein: CASSVGAPNTEAFF. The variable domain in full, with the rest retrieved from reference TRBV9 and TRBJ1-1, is DSGVTQTPKHLITATGQRVTLRCSPRSGDLSVYWYQQSLDQGLQFLIQYYNGEERAKGNILERFSAQQFPDLHSELNLSSLELGDSALYFCASSVGAPNTEAFFGQGTRLTVV.

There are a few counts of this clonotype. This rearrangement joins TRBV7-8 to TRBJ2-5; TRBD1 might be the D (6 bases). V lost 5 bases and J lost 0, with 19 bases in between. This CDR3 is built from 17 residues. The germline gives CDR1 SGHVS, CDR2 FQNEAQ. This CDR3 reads CASSLRDTAAYQETQYF. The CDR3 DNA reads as TGTGCCAGCAGCCTCCGGGACACCGCCGCCTACCAAGAGACCCAGTACTTC. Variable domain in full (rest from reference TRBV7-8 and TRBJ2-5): GAGVSQSPRYKVAKRGQDVALRCDPISGHVSLFWYQQALGQGPEFLTYFQNEAQLDKSGLPSDRFFAERPEGSVSTLKIQRTQQEDSAVYLCASSLRDTAAYQETQYFGPGTRLLVL.

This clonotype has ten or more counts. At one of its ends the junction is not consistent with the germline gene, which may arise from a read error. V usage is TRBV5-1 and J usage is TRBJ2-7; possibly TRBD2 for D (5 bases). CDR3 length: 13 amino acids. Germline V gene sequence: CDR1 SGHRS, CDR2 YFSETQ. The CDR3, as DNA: TGTGCCAGCAGCCCTACTAGTTCCTACGAGCAGTACTTC. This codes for CASSPTSSYEQYF.

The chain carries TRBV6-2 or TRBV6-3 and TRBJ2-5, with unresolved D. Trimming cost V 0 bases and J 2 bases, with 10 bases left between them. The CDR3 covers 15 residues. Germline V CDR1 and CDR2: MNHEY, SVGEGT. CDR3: CASSYSPVNQETQYF. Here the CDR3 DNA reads TGTGCCAGCAGTTACTCCCCTGTAAATCAAGAGACCCAGTACTTC.

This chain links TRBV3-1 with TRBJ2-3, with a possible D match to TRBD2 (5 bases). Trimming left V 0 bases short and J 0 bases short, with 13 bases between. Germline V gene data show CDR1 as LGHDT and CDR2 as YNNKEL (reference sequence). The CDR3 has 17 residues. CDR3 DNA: TGTGCCAGCAGCCAAGATAAAGGGAAGCGGAGCACAGATACGCAGTATTTT. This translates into CASSQDKGKRSTDTQYF.

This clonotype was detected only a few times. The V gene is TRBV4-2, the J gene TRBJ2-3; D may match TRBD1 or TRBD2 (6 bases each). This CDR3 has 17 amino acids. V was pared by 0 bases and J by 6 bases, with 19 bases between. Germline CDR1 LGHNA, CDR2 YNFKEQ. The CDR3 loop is CASSQDVAGLTGDTQYF. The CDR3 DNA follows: TGTGCCAGCAGCCAAGATGTCGCTGGACTAACAGGGGATACGCAGTATTTT.

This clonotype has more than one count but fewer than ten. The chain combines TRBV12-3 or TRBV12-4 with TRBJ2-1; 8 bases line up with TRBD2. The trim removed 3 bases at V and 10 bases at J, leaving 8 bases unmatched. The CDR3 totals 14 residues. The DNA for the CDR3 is TGTGCCAGCAGTTTCGGGCGGGCGGGGGGAGAGCAGTTCTTC. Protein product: CASSFGRAGGEQFF.

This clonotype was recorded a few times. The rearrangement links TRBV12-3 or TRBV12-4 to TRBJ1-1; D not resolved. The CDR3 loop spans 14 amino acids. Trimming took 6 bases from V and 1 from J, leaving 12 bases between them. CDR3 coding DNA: TGTGCCAGCAGCCCCGGAAGACAGAACACTGAAGCTTTCTTT. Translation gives CASSPGRQNTEAFF.

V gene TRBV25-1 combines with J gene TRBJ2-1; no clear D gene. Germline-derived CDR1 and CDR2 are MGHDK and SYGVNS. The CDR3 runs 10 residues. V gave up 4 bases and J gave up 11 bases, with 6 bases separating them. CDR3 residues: CASSAVKQFF. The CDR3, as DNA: TGTGCCAGCAGTGCAGTTAAGCAGTTCTTC. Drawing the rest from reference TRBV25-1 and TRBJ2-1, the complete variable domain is EADIYQTPRYLVIGTGKKITLECSQTMGHDKMYWYQQDPGMELHLIHYSYGVNSTEKGDLSSESTVSRIRTEHFPLTLESARPSHTSQYLCASSAVKQFFGPGTRLTVL.

The CDR3 loop is CAWIASGGAGTETQYF. In DNA, the CDR3 is TGTGCCTGGATTGCTAGCGGGGGGGCGGGAACTGAGACCCAGTACTTC. The genes are TRBV30 and TRBJ2-5; 12 bases agree with TRBD2. CDR1 is GTSNPN, CDR2 SVGIG, per germline (reference sequence). J was trimmed by 5 bases and V by 4 bases; bases with no gene match: 11. This CDR3 is 16 amino acids long.